The clone carrying this TCR beta chain was recorded at least ten times. Antigen: not known. Here immunoSEQ multiplex PCR was the method, and the copy in TCRdb shows in-frame clones only, minus some. This sample has about 180,000 clones, with around 85% found just once. The data originate from a study of cytomegalovirus exposure and HLA in healthy donors. Study-level information: In a later analysis, the 120 or so validation repertoires were reported to have used the same platform as the 600 to 800 first-cohort repertoires.

Study-wide results and caveats: Later, an analysis found that TCR clusters from the first cohort tended to co-occur in the roughly 110 validation repertoires. Some public TCRs appeared in many individuals, while most sequences were rare.

This TCR derives from a man aged 18 to 30 in good health and CMV-seropositive. What was sequenced was PBMCs.

In DNA, the CDR3 is TGTGCCAGCAGCAACAGGGACAATACGCAGTATTTT. As protein: CASSNRDNTQYF. The rearrangement links TRBV27 to TRBJ2-3, with TRBD1 as a possible D gene (6 bases). Germline V gives CDR1 MNHEY, CDR2 SMNVEV (reference sequence). This CDR3 has 12 residues. The V and J ends lost 6 bases and 7 bases respectively, with 11 bases between them.